These T cell receptor beta chains were read from a single sample in a study of breast tumors, draining lymph nodes, adjacent tissues. TCRdb recomputed calls from the multiplex PCR reads with MiXCR, one row per CDR3 protein. The table records 100,000 to 150,000 distinct CDR3 sequences, about a fifth of them present only once. The sequencing sample was made of axillary lymph node tissue. These receptors all come from a female donor with breast cancer. Some clones in this sample may be carry-over from other donors' samples. The CDR3 runs from the conserved cysteine through the conserved F or W. The D gene is left open where the match is weak. Only some rows state a clone size, as once, few, many or a class for expanded clones.

D gene: .
J gene: TRBJ1-4
V gene: TRBV2
clone size: many
CDR3 protein: CASDVDTGREKLFF
CDR3 DNA: TGTGCCAGCGACGTGGACACGGGACGGGAAAAACTGTTTTTT

D gene: TRBD2
J gene: TRBJ2-2
V gene: TRBV3-1
clone size: many
CDR3 protein: CASSNGLASTGELFF
CDR3 DNA: TGTGCCAGCAGTAACGGACTAGCGTCCACCGGGGAGCTGTTTTTT

D gene: .
J gene: TRBJ2-1
V gene: TRBV19
clone size: many
CDR3 protein: CASSIGLWKDEQFF
CDR3 DNA: TGTGCCAGTAGTATCGGTTTATGGAAGGATGAGCAGTTCTTC

D gene: .
J gene: TRBJ2-1
V gene: TRBV30
clone size: many
CDR3 protein: CAWSVYSYNEQFF
CDR3 DNA: TGTGCCTGGAGTGTTTACAGCTACAATGAGCAGTTCTTC

D gene: TRBD2
J gene: TRBJ2-7
V gene: TRBV4-2
clone size: .
CDR3 protein: CAGSLQSDSSGSSYEQYF
CDR3 DNA: TGTGCCGGCAGCTTGCAGTCTGACTCCAGCGGGAGCTCCTACGAGCAGTACTTC

D gene: TRBD1
J gene: TRBJ1-4
V gene: TRBV3-1
clone size: few
CDR3 protein: CASSLKTGGEKLFF
CDR3 DNA: TGTGCCAGCAGCCTTAAAACAGGGGGGGAAAAACTGTTTTTT

D gene: TRBD2
J gene: TRBJ2-1
V gene: TRBV4-2
clone size: .
CDR3 protein: CASSQEGLRSYNEQFF
CDR3 DNA: TGTGCCAGCAGCCAAGAGGGACTAAGGTCCTACAATGAGCAGTTCTTC

D gene: TRBD1
J gene: TRBJ1-6
V gene: TRBV4-1
clone size: many
CDR3 protein: CASSLDRDRLSPLHF
CDR3 DNA: TGCGCCAGCAGCCTAGACAGGGACCGATTATCACCCCTCCACTTT

D gene: .
J gene: TRBJ2-3
V gene: TRBV19
clone size: many
CDR3 protein: CASSFRVADTQYF
CDR3 DNA: TGTGCCAGTAGTTTCAGGGTAGCAGATACGCAGTATTTT

D gene: TRBD2
J gene: TRBJ2-1
V gene: TRBV7-9
clone size: many
CDR3 protein: CASSLSPGLARNEQFF
CDR3 DNA: TGTGCCAGCAGCTTGTCACCGGGACTAGCGAGAAATGAGCAGTTCTTC

D gene: .
J gene: TRBJ1-2
V gene: TRBV9
clone size: .
CDR3 protein: CASSAAKPGRSYGYTF
CDR3 DNA: TGTGCCAGCAGCGCAGCCAAACCGGGACGCAGCTATGGCTACACCTTC

D gene: TRBD2
J gene: TRBJ2-2
V gene: TRBV29-1
clone size: many
CDR3 protein: CSGLAENTGELFF
CDR3 DNA: TGCAGCGGACTAGCGGAGAACACCGGGGAGCTGTTTTTT

D gene: .
J gene: TRBJ2-2
V gene: TRBV15
clone size: .
CDR3 protein: CATRRARNTGELFF
CDR3 DNA: TGTGCCACCAGGAGGGCCCGAAACACCGGGGAGCTGTTTTTT

D gene: TRBD1
J gene: TRBJ2-3
V gene: TRBV7-2
clone size: many
CDR3 protein: CASSLAGQVTDTQYF
CDR3 DNA: TGTGCCAGCAGCTTAGCGGGACAGGTCACAGATACGCAGTATTTT

D gene: .
J gene: TRBJ2-6
V gene: TRBV6-2/TRBV6-3
clone size: many
CDR3 protein: CASSRAQAPGANVLTF
CDR3 DNA: TGTGCCAGCAGTCGAGCACAGGCCCCTGGGGCCAACGTCCTGACTTTC

D gene: TRBD2
J gene: TRBJ2-5
V gene: TRBV10-3
clone size: medium-sized
CDR3 protein: CAISETSGRSETQYF
CDR3 DNA: TGTGCCATCAGTGAGACTAGCGGGAGGTCGGAGACCCAGTACTTC

D gene: TRBD1
J gene: TRBJ2-3
V gene: TRBV5-7
clone size: .
CDR3 protein: CASSWTGGEGDTQYF
CDR3 DNA: TGTGCCAGCAGCTGGACAGGGGGCGAGGGAGATACGCAGTATTTT

D gene: .
J gene: TRBJ2-7
V gene: TRBV20-1
clone size: .
CDR3 protein: CSANFPTVGGREQYF
CDR3 DNA: TGCAGTGCTAATTTCCCAACCGTCGGGGGGCGCGAGCAGTACTTC

D gene: TRBD2
J gene: TRBJ2-3
V gene: TRBV6-2/TRBV6-3
clone size: few
CDR3 protein: CASSPPGLAGGDADTQYF
CDR3 DNA: TGTGCCAGCAGCCCACCGGGCTTGGCGGGAGGGGATGCAGATACGCAGTATTTT

D gene: .
J gene: TRBJ2-3
V gene: TRBV2
clone size: .
CDR3 protein: CASTQTDTQYF
CDR3 DNA: TGTGCCAGCACGCAAACAGATACGCAGTATTTT

D gene: TRBD1
J gene: TRBJ1-5
V gene: TRBV4-1
clone size: many
CDR3 protein: CASSQEPGQGNQPQHF
CDR3 DNA: TGCGCCAGCAGCCAAGAACCGGGACAGGGCAATCAGCCCCAGCATTTT

D gene: TRBD2
J gene: TRBJ2-1
V gene: TRBV20-1
clone size: many
CDR3 protein: CSARETGGYNEQFF
CDR3 DNA: TGCAGTGCTAGAGAAACGGGAGGGTACAATGAGCAGTTCTTC

D gene: .
J gene: TRBJ2-1
V gene: TRBV7-9
clone size: many
CDR3 protein: CASPGVYNEQFF
CDR3 DNA: TGTGCCAGCCCCGGGGTCTACAATGAGCAGTTCTTC

D gene: TRBD2
J gene: TRBJ2-1
V gene: TRBV15
clone size: many
CDR3 protein: CATSRTATSGRNSYNEQFF
CDR3 DNA: TGTGCCACCAGCAGGACTGCGACTAGCGGGAGGAACTCCTACAATGAGCAGTTCTTC

D gene: TRBD1
J gene: TRBJ1-3
V gene: TRBV6-1
clone size: many
CDR3 protein: CASRDRGQGNTIYF
CDR3 DNA: TGTGCCAGCCGCGACAGGGGGCAAGGAAACACCATATATTTT

D gene: TRBD1
J gene: TRBJ2-5
V gene: TRBV20-1
clone size: .
CDR3 protein: CSAAGTGGLETQYF
CDR3 DNA: TGCAGTGCAGCCGGGACAGGTGGTCTGGAGACCCAGTACTTC

D gene: .
J gene: TRBJ1-1
V gene: TRBV7-9
clone size: few
CDR3 protein: CASSGQNTEAFF
CDR3 DNA: TGTGCCAGCAGCGGACAGAACACTGAAGCTTTCTTT

D gene: .
J gene: TRBJ1-5
V gene: TRBV27
clone size: .
CDR3 protein: CASSFVGRNQPQHF
CDR3 DNA: TGTGCCAGCAGTTTTGTAGGTAGGAATCAGCCCCAGCATTTT

D gene: TRBD2
J gene: TRBJ2-1
V gene: TRBV10-3
clone size: many
CDR3 protein: CAIRGTSGASSYNEQFF
CDR3 DNA: TGTGCCATCAGAGGGACTAGCGGGGCTAGCTCCTACAATGAGCAGTTCTTC

D gene: .
J gene: TRBJ2-3
V gene: TRBV19
clone size: many
CDR3 protein: CASSIGPGGTDTQYF
CDR3 DNA: TGTGCCAGTAGTATAGGTCCAGGGGGCACAGATACGCAGTATTTT

D gene: TRBD2
J gene: TRBJ2-7
V gene: TRBV11-1
clone size: many
CDR3 protein: CASSPKASGIAYEQYF
CDR3 DNA: TGTGCCAGCAGCCCAAAGGCTAGCGGGATCGCCTACGAGCAGTACTTC

D gene: TRBD1
J gene: TRBJ2-7
V gene: TRBV25-1
clone size: many
CDR3 protein: CASAGQGAWGKRSYEQYF
CDR3 DNA: TGTGCCAGCGCGGGACAGGGGGCTTGGGGGAAAAGGTCCTACGAGCAGTACTTC

D gene: TRBD2
J gene: TRBJ2-2
V gene: TRBV4-2
clone size: many
CDR3 protein: CASSQDTHSSGANTGELFF
CDR3 DNA: TGTGCCAGCAGCCAAGATACCCACTCTAGCGGAGCGAACACCGGGGAGCTGTTTTTT

D gene: .
J gene: TRBJ2-7
V gene: TRBV20-1
clone size: many
CDR3 protein: CSARRLSGKGSSYEQYF
CDR3 DNA: TGCAGTGCTCGACGTCTGAGCGGCAAAGGAAGCTCCTACGAGCAGTACTTC

D gene: .
J gene: TRBJ2-7
V gene: TRBV20-1
clone size: many
CDR3 protein: CSASDHRVSYEQYF
CDR3 DNA: TGCAGTGCTAGCGATCATCGAGTCTCCTACGAGCAGTACTTC

D gene: .
J gene: TRBJ2-1
V gene: TRBV12-3/TRBV12-4
clone size: many
CDR3 protein: CASSSPYLASSYNEQFF
CDR3 DNA: TGTGCCAGCAGTTCGCCCTATCTGGCGAGCTCCTACAATGAGCAGTTCTTC

D gene: TRBD1
J gene: TRBJ2-5
V gene: TRBV5-6
clone size: .
CDR3 protein: CASSFGDRDQETQYF
CDR3 DNA: TGTGCCAGCAGCTTTGGGGACAGGGATCAAGAGACCCAGTACTTC

D gene: TRBD1
J gene: TRBJ1-4
V gene: TRBV4-1
clone size: many
CDR3 protein: CASSFPGQGGEKLFF
CDR3 DNA: TGCGCCAGCAGCTTCCCGGGACAGGGAGGTGAAAAACTGTTTTTT

D gene: TRBD1
J gene: TRBJ2-2
V gene: TRBV14
clone size: few
CDR3 protein: CASCQVTGTAGELFF
CDR3 DNA: TGTGCCAGCTGCCAAGTGACAGGGACCGCCGGGGAGCTGTTTTTT

D gene: TRBD1
J gene: TRBJ2-7
V gene: TRBV12-3/TRBV12-4
clone size: many
CDR3 protein: CASSPRTGGYEQYF
CDR3 DNA: TGTGCCAGCAGCCCCAGGACAGGGGGATACGAGCAGTACTTC

D gene: .
J gene: TRBJ2-3
V gene: TRBV12-3/TRBV12-4
clone size: .
CDR3 protein: CASGNRGTTHTQYF
CDR3 DNA: TGTGCCAGCGGCAACAGAGGCACCACACATACGCAGTATTTT

D gene: .
J gene: TRBJ2-7
V gene: TRBV7-2
clone size: .
CDR3 protein: CASSFRVGAYEQYF
CDR3 DNA: TGTGCCAGCAGCTTTCGTGTCGGGGCCTACGAGCAGTACTTC

D gene: .
J gene: TRBJ2-1
V gene: TRBV30
clone size: .
CDR3 protein: CAWSRAGARLKFF
CDR3 DNA: TGTGCCTGGAGCCGGGCAGGGGCCCGGTTGAAGTTCTTC

D gene: TRBD1
J gene: TRBJ1-5
V gene: TRBV19
clone size: few
CDR3 protein: CASSIAMTGVGNQPQHF
CDR3 DNA: TGTGCCAGTAGTATCGCTATGACAGGGGTCGGCAATCAGCCCCAGCATTTT

D gene: .
J gene: TRBJ2-3
V gene: TRBV27
clone size: .
CDR3 protein: CASRTTVSTDTQYF
CDR3 DNA: TGTGCCAGCAGGACGACAGTTAGCACAGATACGCAGTATTTT

D gene: TRBD2
J gene: TRBJ2-4
V gene: TRBV5-1
clone size: many
CDR3 protein: CASRPGGAGLDIQYF
CDR3 DNA: TGCGCCAGCAGACCGGGGGGGGCGGGGCTGGACATTCAGTACTTC

D gene: TRBD1
J gene: TRBJ2-7
V gene: TRBV20-1
clone size: many
CDR3 protein: CSAGMANRGPYEQYF
CDR3 DNA: TGCAGTGCTGGTATGGCGAACAGGGGTCCCTACGAGCAGTACTTC

D gene: .
J gene: TRBJ2-3
V gene: TRBV20-1
clone size: .
CDR3 protein: CSATSAVASTDTQYF
CDR3 DNA: TGCAGTGCAACCTCCGCGGTAGCTAGCACAGATACGCAGTATTTT

D gene: .
J gene: TRBJ2-7
V gene: TRBV5-5
clone size: few
CDR3 protein: CASSSGSRSYEQYF
CDR3 DNA: TGTGCCAGCAGCAGCGGGTCCCGATCCTACGAGCAGTACTTC

D gene: .
J gene: TRBJ1-3
V gene: TRBV7-8
clone size: many
CDR3 protein: CASSEIRQKFPFSGNTIYF
CDR3 DNA: TGTGCCAGCAGCGAGATCCGTCAGAAATTTCCTTTCTCTGGAAACACCATATATTTT

D gene: .
J gene: TRBJ2-7
V gene: TRBV12-3/TRBV12-4
clone size: many
CDR3 protein: CASSPSTGSYEQYF
CDR3 DNA: TGTGCCAGCAGTCCCTCGACAGGCTCCTACGAGCAGTACTTC

D gene: TRBD2
J gene: TRBJ2-2
V gene: TRBV20-1
clone size: many
CDR3 protein: CSASGTKNTGELFF
CDR3 DNA: TGCAGTGCCTCCGGGACTAAGAACACCGGGGAGCTGTTTTTT

D gene: TRBD1
J gene: TRBJ2-1
V gene: TRBV7-2
clone size: many
CDR3 protein: CASSPGQGVGNEQFF
CDR3 DNA: TGTGCCAGCAGCCCGGGACAGGGGGTCGGCAATGAGCAGTTCTTC

D gene: .
J gene: TRBJ2-7
V gene: TRBV28
clone size: .
CDR3 protein: CASSLTAGRSGEQYF
CDR3 DNA: TGTGCCAGCAGTTTGACGGCAGGGAGGTCGGGCGAGCAGTACTTC

D gene: .
J gene: TRBJ2-1
V gene: TRBV20-1
clone size: many
CDR3 protein: CSATPSRSEQFF
CDR3 DNA: TGCAGTGCTACTCCCTCGCGGAGTGAGCAGTTCTTC

D gene: .
J gene: TRBJ2-7
V gene: TRBV10-2
clone size: many
CDR3 protein: CASSESNYEQYF
CDR3 DNA: TGCGCCAGCAGTGAGTCGAACTACGAGCAGTACTTC

D gene: .
J gene: TRBJ2-7
V gene: TRBV6-2/TRBV6-3
clone size: many
CDR3 protein: CASSNTQSYEQYF
CDR3 DNA: TGTGCCAGCAGTAATACGCAATCCTACGAGCAGTACTTC

D gene: TRBD2
J gene: TRBJ2-7
V gene: TRBV7-2
clone size: .
CDR3 protein: CASSSGLAGGRGRQYF
CDR3 DNA: TGTGCCAGCAGCTCGGGACTAGCGGGAGGAAGAGGACGGCAGTACTTC

D gene: .
J gene: TRBJ1-6
V gene: TRBV12-3/TRBV12-4
clone size: many
CDR3 protein: CASTSGYYNSPLHF
CDR3 DNA: TGTGCCAGCACCTCGGGGTACTATAATTCACCCCTCCACTTT